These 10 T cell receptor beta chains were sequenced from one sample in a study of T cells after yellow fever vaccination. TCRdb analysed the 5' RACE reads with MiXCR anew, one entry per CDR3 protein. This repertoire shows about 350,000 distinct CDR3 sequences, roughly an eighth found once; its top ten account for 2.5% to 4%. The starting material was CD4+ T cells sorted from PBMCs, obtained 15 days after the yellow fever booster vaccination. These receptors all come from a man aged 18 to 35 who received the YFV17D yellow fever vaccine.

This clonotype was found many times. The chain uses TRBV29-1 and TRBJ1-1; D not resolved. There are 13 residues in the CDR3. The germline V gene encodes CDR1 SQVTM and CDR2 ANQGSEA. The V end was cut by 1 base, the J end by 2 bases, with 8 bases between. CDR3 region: CSVEGQTNTEAFF. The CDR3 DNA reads TGCAGCGTTGAAGGACAAACCAACACTGAAGCTTTCTTT. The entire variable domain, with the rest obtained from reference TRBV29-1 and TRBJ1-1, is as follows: SAVISQKPSRDICQRGTSLTIQCQVDSQVTMMFWYRQQPGQSLTLIATANQGSEATYESGFVIDKFPISRPNLTFSTLTVSNMSPEDSSIYLCSVEGQTNTEAFFGQGTRLTVV.

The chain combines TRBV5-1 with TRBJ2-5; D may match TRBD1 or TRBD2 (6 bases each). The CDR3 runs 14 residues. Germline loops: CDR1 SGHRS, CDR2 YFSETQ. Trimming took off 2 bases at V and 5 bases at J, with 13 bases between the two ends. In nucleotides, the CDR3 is TGCGCCAGCAGCTTACCGGGGGCGAAGGAGACCCAGTACTTC. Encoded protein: CASSLPGAKETQYF.

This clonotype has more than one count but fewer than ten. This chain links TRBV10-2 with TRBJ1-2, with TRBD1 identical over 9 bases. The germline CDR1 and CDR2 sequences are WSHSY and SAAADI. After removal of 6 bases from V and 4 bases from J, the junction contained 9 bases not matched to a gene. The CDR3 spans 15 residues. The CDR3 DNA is TGCGCCAGCAGGGGACAGGGCCAAGGCACCTATGGCTACACCTTC. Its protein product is CASRGQGQGTYGYTF.

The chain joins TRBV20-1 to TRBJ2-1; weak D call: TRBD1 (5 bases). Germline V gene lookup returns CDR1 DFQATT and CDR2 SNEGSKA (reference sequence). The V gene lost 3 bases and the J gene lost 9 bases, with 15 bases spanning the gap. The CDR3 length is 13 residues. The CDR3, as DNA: TGCAGTGCTAGTCAGGGCAGGGTGGGTGAGCAGTTCTTC. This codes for CSASQGRVGEQFF.

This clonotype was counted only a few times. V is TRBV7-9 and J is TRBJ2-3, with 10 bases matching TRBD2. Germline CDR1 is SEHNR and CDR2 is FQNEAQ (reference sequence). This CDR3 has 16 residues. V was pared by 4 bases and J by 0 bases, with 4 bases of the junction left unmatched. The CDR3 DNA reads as TGTGCCAGCAGCTCCGGACTAGCGGTTAGCACAGATACGCAGTATTTT. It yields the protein CASSSGLAVSTDTQYF.

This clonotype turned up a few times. CDR3 in DNA: TGTGCCAGCAGCTTGGACAGCAGCACCGGGGAGCTGTTTTTT. Encoded protein: CASSLDSSTGELFF. The V gene is TRBV5-6, the J gene TRBJ2-2, with D unresolved. Trimming pared 0 bases from V and 4 bases from J, leaving 7 bases between. The CDR3 has 14 residues. The germline V gene encodes CDR1 SGHDT and CDR2 YYEEEE.

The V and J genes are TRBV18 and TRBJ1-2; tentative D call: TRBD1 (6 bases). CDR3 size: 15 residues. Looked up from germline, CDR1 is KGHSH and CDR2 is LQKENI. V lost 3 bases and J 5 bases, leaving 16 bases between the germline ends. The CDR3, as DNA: TGTGCCAGCTCACCCTCACTCCCAGGGGCTTATGGCTACACCTTC. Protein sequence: CASSPSLPGAYGYTF.

CDR3 residues: CASSFQGPKVTEAFF. CDR3 DNA: TGTGCCAGCAGCTTCCAGGGGCCCAAGGTCACTGAAGCTTTCTTT. The rearrangement joins TRBV7-2 to TRBJ1-1, with D tentatively TRBD1 (6 bases). This CDR3 contains 15 residues. Trimming removed 3 bases from V and 4 bases from J, with 15 bases in between. Germline loops: CDR1 SGHTA, CDR2 FQGNSA.

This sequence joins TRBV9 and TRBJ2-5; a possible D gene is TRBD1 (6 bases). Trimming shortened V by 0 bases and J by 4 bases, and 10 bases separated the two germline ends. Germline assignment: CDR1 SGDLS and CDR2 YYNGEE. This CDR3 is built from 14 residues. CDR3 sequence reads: CASSVEAQGETQYF. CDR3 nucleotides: TGTGCCAGCAGCGTAGAGGCACAGGGAGAGACCCAGTACTTC.

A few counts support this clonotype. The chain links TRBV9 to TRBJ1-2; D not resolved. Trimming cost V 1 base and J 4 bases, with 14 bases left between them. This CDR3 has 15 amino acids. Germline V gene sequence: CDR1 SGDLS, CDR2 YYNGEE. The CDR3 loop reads CASSVSLGSGYGYTF. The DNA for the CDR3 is TGTGCCAGCAGCGTATCTCTAGGGTCCGGCTATGGCTACACCTTC.